Listed here are 14 T cell receptor beta chains from one sample, sequenced in a study of blood T cell repertoires in COVID-19. Repertoires were generated with immunoSEQ multiplex PCR, while TCRdb's copy carries only in-frame clones and drops some. The sample has approximately 250,000 clones; 84% are singletons. The sequenced sample consisted of peripheral blood. These receptors originate from a man aged 60 to 69 with acute or convalescent COVID-19.

This clone was counted a few times. The rearrangement uses TRBV6-6 and TRBJ2-3; 8 bases agree with TRBD2. Trimming took 2 bases from V and 0 from J; bases not matched to a gene: 4. Germline V gene data show CDR1 as MNHNY and CDR2 as SVGAGI (reference sequence). This CDR3 is built from 16 residues. The CDR3 DNA reads as TGTGCCAGCAGTTACCGGACTAGCCGAAGCACAGATACGCAGTATTTT. This encodes CASSYRTSRSTDTQYF.

V gene TRBV10-3 combines with J gene TRBJ1-1; the D is unclear. Trimming removed 6 bases at V and 3 bases at J, with 14 bases between. Germline V gene sequence: CDR1 ENHRY, CDR2 SYGVKD. This CDR3 is built from 14 residues. CDR3 residues: CAIRDTTGDTEAFF. As DNA, the CDR3 is TGTGCCATCAGAGACACGACCGGGGACACTGAAGCTTTCTTT.

V is TRBV6-5 and J is TRBJ1-4; D may be TRBD1 (5 bases). Trimming pared 6 bases from V and 5 bases from J, leaving 13 bases between. The CDR3 has 14 amino acids. The germline V gene encodes CDR1 MNHEY and CDR2 SVGAGI. CDR3 sequence: CASRGEGRNEKLFF. The CDR3 nucleotides are TGTGCCAGCAGGGGGGAGGGAAGAAATGAAAAACTGTTTTTT.

This clone was recorded only once. The chain links TRBV7-9 to TRBJ2-1; tentatively, D is TRBD1 or TRBD2 (6 bases each). V was pared by 6 bases and J by 8 bases, with 17 bases between. Per germline, CDR1 SEHNR and CDR2 FQNEAQ (reference sequence). The CDR3 is 14 amino acids. CDR3 residues: CASRLRDIPHEQFF. The DNA for the CDR3 is TGTGCCAGCAGGTTGCGGGACATACCCCATGAGCAGTTCTTC.

The V and J genes are TRBV10-3 and TRBJ2-1; possible D gene TRBD2, 6 bases. Trimming took 7 bases from V and 5 from J, leaving 12 bases between them. CDR3 length: 13 residues. Per the germline V gene, CDR1 is ENHRY and CDR2 is SYGVKD. In DNA, the CDR3 is TGTGCCATCAATCCGGGACTCCACAATGAGCAGTTCTTC. Translated: CAINPGLHNEQFF.

The J gene is TRBJ2-2, the V gene TRBV28, with a possible D match to TRBD1 (6 bases). Germline CDR1 reads MDHEN; CDR2 reads SYDVKM. V lost 6 bases to trimming and J lost 3 bases, with 11 bases between them. The CDR3 has 14 residues. This CDR3 is CASRLQGYTGELFF. The CDR3 bases are TGTGCCAGCAGGCTCCAGGGGTACACCGGGGAGCTGTTTTTT.

The V and J genes are TRBV6-2 or TRBV6-3 and TRBJ1-6; tentatively, D is TRBD1 (5 bases). Between the trimmed V and J ends, which lost 6 bases and 7 bases, there was a span of 19 bases. The CDR3 is 16 amino acids. Germline loops: CDR1 MNHEY, CDR2 SVGEGT. CDR3 DNA sequence: TGTGCCAGCAGCCCGCGGGGGTTCGGAACCAATTCACCCCTCCACTTT. Amino acids: CASSPRGFGTNSPLHF.

V and J are TRBV7-9 and TRBJ1-2; D possibly corresponds to TRBD1 (6 bases). CDR1 is SEHNR, CDR2 FQNEAQ, per germline (reference sequence). V gave up 4 bases and J gave up 7 bases, with 19 bases separating them. This CDR3 comprises 15 residues. CDR3 amino acids: CASSSGGGLPSGYTF. CDR3 nucleotide sequence: TGTGCCAGCAGCTCCGGGGGGGGCTTACCCAGTGGCTACACCTTC.

CDR3 DNA sequence: TGTGCCAGCAGGTCCGGACAGGGGGCTGTGAACACTGAAGCTTTCTTT. It specifies CASRSGQGAVNTEAFF. The chain carries TRBV6-6 and TRBJ1-1; the match to TRBD1 covers 11 bases. This CDR3 has 16 residues. Trimming cost V 6 bases and J 0 bases; bases outside gene matches: 6. From germline, CDR1 is MNHNY and CDR2 SVGAGI (reference sequence).

The chain combines TRBV4-2 with TRBJ2-7; 11 positions match TRBD2. Germline CDR1 reads LGHNA; CDR2 reads YNFKEQ. V shed 4 bases, J shed 3 bases, and the junction held 8 bases outside the gene matches. The CDR3 runs 16 residues. The CDR3 nucleotides are TGTGCCAGCAGCCGCGCCGGGACTAGCGGTCGCTACGAGCAGTACTTC. Its protein is CASSRAGTSGRYEQYF.

The gene calls are TRBV11-2 and TRBJ2-3; 8 bases align to TRBD2. The germline V gene encodes CDR1 SGHAT and CDR2 FQNNGV. The length of the CDR3 is 16 residues. Trimming cost V 3 bases and J 4 bases; bases outside gene matches: 9. The CDR3 region has the DNA TGTGCCAGCAGCTTTAGTAGGAGCGGGAGCTCAGATACGCAGTATTTT. Translated: CASSFSRSGSSDTQYF.

The rearrangement joins TRBV6-1 to TRBJ2-7, with D possibly being TRBD2 (5 bases). This CDR3 spans 15 amino acids. Per the germline V gene, CDR1 is MNHNS and CDR2 is SASEGT. With 1 base removed from V and 0 bases from J, the gap between germline ends came to 10 bases. CDR3 sequence reads: CASSEVAYSSYEQYF. The CDR3, as DNA: TGTGCCAGCAGTGAAGTAGCGTACAGCTCCTACGAGCAGTACTTC.

The V gene is TRBV9, the J gene TRBJ2-7; 9 positions match TRBD1. The trim removed 3 bases at V and 5 bases at J, leaving 6 bases unmatched. The CDR3 is 14 amino acids. Germline CDR1 is SGDLS and CDR2 is YYNGEE. The CDR3 DNA reads as TGTGCCAGCAGCGCGGGACAGGGATTACACGAGCAGTACTTC. Translation gives CASSAGQGLHEQYF.

This clone was seen a few times. V and J are TRBV28 and TRBJ2-7; maybe TRBD2 (6 bases). From germline, CDR1 is MDHEN and CDR2 SYDVKM. The CDR3 is 13 amino acids. V shed 8 bases and J shed 0 bases, with 11 bases lying between them. The CDR3 spells CASGRGHSYEQYF. CDR3 DNA sequence: TGTGCCAGCGGGCGGGGTCACTCCTACGAGCAGTACTTC.